This TCR beta chain was obtained from a study of blood T cell repertoires in COVID-19. The wider study: From the United States, Italy and Spain came samples of acute and convalescent COVID-19. T cells, B-cell-depleted T cells, or PBMCs provided the cDNA or gDNA that served as material.

V was cut by 6 bases and J by 0 bases, with 6 bases left in between. Per the germline V gene, CDR1 is MNHEY and CDR2 is SVGAGI. The CDR3 totals 14 residues. Original analysis: Amplified reference gene primers provided the basis for estimating nucleated cell counts. The table came from immunoSEQ multiplex PCR; TCRdb's copy has only in-frame clones and leaves some out. V and J calls plus clone size are reproduced from that table; the DNA served to infer D and trimming. This table holds around 100,000 clones, about 88% found once. The V call is TRBV6-5, the J call TRBJ2-6; no definite D call. The TCR comes from a man aged 40-49 years with acute or convalescent COVID-19. Sequenced material: peripheral blood. CDR3 amino acids: CASRERSGANVLTF. CDR3 DNA sequence: TGTGCCAGCAGGGAGCGCTCTGGGGCCAACGTCCTGACTTTC.